This T cell receptor (beta chain) was identified during a study of vaccination and CD4 T cells after COVID-19. With the Oncomine TCR Beta short-read assay, DNA from cultured CD4+ T cells was sequenced. TCRdb used MiXCR to reprocess the PCR reads, holding one entry per CDR3 protein. This table has 18,000 or so distinct CDR3 sequences, 44% appearing once. This clonotype was observed a handful of times. The antigen is not known. CDR3 length equals 16 residues. V lost 2 bases and J lost 6, with 19 bases in between. Germline CDR1 and CDR2: ENHRY and SYGVKD. Sample time point: late sampling 161 to 241 days after vaccination in three convalescent patients. Treatment described: roughly ten-day PBMC culture with coronavirus spike peptide pools or control peptides (ViraFEST assay).

V and J are TRBV10-3 and TRBJ1-2, with D possibly being TRBD1 (5 bases). This sequence was found in a human donor who had recovered from COVID-19. The starting material was CD4+ T cells from blood, cultured in vitro, obtained about 7 months after SARS-CoV-2 vaccination. CDR3 sequence (DNA): TGTGCCATCAGTGAGCAGTCGGAGGGGCAGTCTAATGGCTACACCTTC. Translated, it gives CAISEQSEGQSNGYTF.